The 17 T cell receptor beta chains below were found in one sample sequenced in a study of post-analysis software for immune sequencing data. Study-wide points: The study found TRBV5-6, TRBV5-1 and TRBV20-1 among several TRBV segments more frequent in patients than controls.

Unique molecular identifiers featured in each of the TCR beta cDNA libraries. Via MiXCR, TCRdb re-called the PCR reads, giving one row per CDR3 protein. The sample comprises roughly 600,000 distinct CDR3 sequences, 40% to 50% of which are singletons, and around 1.7% rests with the top ten. No antigen is known for these receptors. The specimen sequenced was blood. The receptors derive from a girl under 18 with multiple sclerosis.

This clonotype has at least ten counts. Compared with germline, one end of the junction differs, possibly owing to a read error. CDR3 amino acids: CASSRDNSYEQYF. CDR3 bases: TGTGCCAGCAGTCGGGACAACTCCTACGAGCAGTACTTC. The V call is TRBV5-1, the J call TRBJ2-7; a possible D gene is TRBD1 (6 bases). CDR3 length equals 13 residues. Germline V CDR1 and CDR2: SGHRS, YFSETQ.

The count of this clonotype is one. The chain has TRBV25-1 and TRBJ2-1, with 11 bases fitting TRBD2. The J segment lost 2 bases and the V segment lost 10 bases, leaving 22 bases of the junction unmatched. The CDR3 consists of 20 residues. Germline V gives CDR1 MGHDK, CDR2 SYGVNS. CDR3 nucleotide sequence: TGTGCCACAACGCAATCCGGGGAGACTAGCGGGGCGAGACCCTACAATGAGCAGTTCTTC. Translation: CATTQSGETSGARPYNEQFF.

With regard to this clonotype: The junction departs from germline at one end; a sequencing error may be responsible. V is TRBV27 and J is TRBJ2-7; TRBD2 is a possible D gene (6 bases). The germline V gene encodes CDR1 MNHEY and CDR2 SMNVEV (reference sequence). CDR3 length: 14 amino acids. CDR3 loop: CATSRERGSYEQYF. The CDR3 DNA reads TGTGCCACCAGTCGGGAGAGGGGTTCCTACGAGCAGTACTTC.

This clonotype was counted a few times. The chain links TRBV28 to TRBJ1-2; D is perhaps TRBD1 (5 bases). Trimming removed 6 bases at V and 3 bases at J, with 17 bases between. CDR3 length: 15 residues. Germline V gene data show CDR1 as MDHEN and CDR2 as SYDVKM. In DNA form, the CDR3 reads TGTGCCAGCAGCCTAGACAAGGGGCTTTACTATGGCTACACCTTC. It specifies CASSLDKGLYYGYTF.

This chain links TRBV12-3 or TRBV12-4 with TRBJ2-1; 10 bases agree with TRBD1. This CDR3 comprises 13 residues. The V and J ends lost 5 bases and 14 bases, in that order; junction bases with no gene match: 9. DNA of the CDR3: TGTGCCAGCAGTACTCGACAGGGGGCGCCGAAGTTCTTC. Translating it yields CASSTRQGAPKFF.

The chain combines TRBV12-3 or TRBV12-4 with TRBJ2-5, with TRBD2 identical over 7 bases. This CDR3 is 14 amino acids long. V was pared by 2 bases and J by 11 bases, with 11 bases of the junction left unmatched. The CDR3 DNA follows: TGTGCCAGCAGTTTACGCGGGAGTCGTAATGAGCAGTACTTC. This codes for CASSLRGSRNEQYF.

This chain links TRBV5-1 with TRBJ1-2, with TRBD1 as a possible D gene (5 bases). V was shortened by 4 bases and J by 4 bases, with 14 bases between the two germline ends. Germline V gene data show CDR1 as SGHRS and CDR2 as YFSETQ. The CDR3 has 14 residues. The CDR3 region is CASSPGGLVYGYTF. The CDR3 nucleotides read TGCGCCAGCAGCCCGGGGGGACTTGTCTATGGCTACACCTTC.

Written as DNA, the CDR3 is TGTGCCAGCAGTCTCCCCGGGACAGGCCCCGGCTACACCTTC. This gives the protein CASSLPGTGPGYTF. The chain joins TRBV12-3 or TRBV12-4 to TRBJ1-2; 8 bases fit TRBD1. V was clipped by 5 bases and J by 8 bases; unmatched bases: 10. The CDR3 consists of 14 residues.

The chain is built from TRBV9 and TRBJ1-2, with TRBD1 as a possible D gene (5 bases). V was trimmed by 4 bases and J by 4 bases, leaving 14 bases between them. The germline V gene has CDR1 SGDLS and CDR2 YYNGEE. The CDR3 is 14 amino acids. The chain's CDR3 is CASSSSTRAYGYTF. The CDR3 nucleotides are TGTGCCAGCAGCTCCTCAACCAGGGCCTATGGCTACACCTTC.

The chain carries TRBV20-1 and TRBJ2-1; tentative D call: TRBD2 (6 bases). The germline CDR1 and CDR2 sequences are DFQATT and SNEGSKA (reference sequence). With 5 bases removed from V and 3 bases from J, the gap between germline ends came to 14 bases. CDR3 length: 14 residues. The CDR3 loop is CSAVPGVYYNEQFF. CDR3 in DNA: TGCAGTGCTGTACCGGGAGTTTACTACAATGAGCAGTTCTTC.

This chain connects TRBV12-3 or TRBV12-4 to TRBJ1-4, with 8 bases identical to TRBD1. After removal of 6 bases from V and 2 bases from J, the junction contained 17 bases not matched to a gene. This CDR3 has 19 amino acids. The CDR3: CASSRRDRLGRLTNEKLFF. In DNA form, the CDR3 reads TGTGCCAGCAGCCGAAGGGACAGGCTAGGCCGGCTGACTAATGAAAAACTGTTTTTT.

The V call is TRBV12-3 or TRBV12-4, the J call TRBJ2-7; maybe TRBD1 (5 bases). Trimming took 5 bases from V and 3 from J, leaving 20 bases between them. The CDR3 extends over 16 amino acids. CDR3 amino acids: CASSPYGARFIYEQYF. CDR3 DNA sequence: TGTGCCAGCAGTCCTTATGGGGCGCGGTTCATCTACGAGCAGTACTTC.

Remarks on this clonotype: The CDR3 carries no conserved terminal phenylalanine or tryptophan, so it likely arises from a read error. The chain couples TRBV20-1 to TRBJ1-5; D remains unclear. The CDR3 has 14 amino acids. Germline-derived CDR1 and CDR2 are DFQATT and SNEGSKA (reference sequence). Trimming left V 3 bases short and J 2 bases short, with 11 bases between. The CDR3 bases are TGCAGTGCTAGGGCGGGCGGGGGCAATCAGCCCCAGCATTGT. It encodes CSARAGGGNQPQHC.

The CDR3 nucleotides are TGTGCCACCAGTGATTCCCGGGACATTTCCTACGAGCAGTACTTC. Residues: CATSDSRDISYEQYF. The V and J genes are TRBV24-1 and TRBJ2-7; the D gene is possibly TRBD1 (6 bases). V lost 2 bases and J 1 base, leaving 11 bases between the germline ends. The CDR3 has 15 amino acids. Germline lookup yields CDR1 KGHDR and CDR2 SFDVKD.

This clonotype was detected a few times. The CDR3 DNA reads as TGTGCCAGCAGCCTCAGACCCGACAGCTCCTACAATGAGCAGTTCTTC. The encoded protein is CASSLRPDSSYNEQFF. The V gene is TRBV11-2, the J gene TRBJ2-1, with TRBD1 as a possible D gene (5 bases). V lost 5 bases and J lost 0, with 14 bases in between. CDR1 and CDR2 (germline): SGHAT, FQNNGV. The CDR3 sequence is 16 residues long.

This chain joins TRBV19 and TRBJ1-5; perhaps TRBD1 as D (5 bases). With 7 bases removed from V and 5 bases from J, the gap between germline ends came to 15 bases. This CDR3 has 14 amino acids. Germline CDR1 and CDR2: LNHDA and SQIVND (reference sequence). The CDR3 DNA reads TGTGCCAGTACCCTTCCCGGGGGACATCAGCCCCAGCATTTT. It specifies CASTLPGGHQPQHF.

The chain has TRBV11-2 and TRBJ2-1; 8 bases are shared with TRBD1. Trimming took 3 bases from V and 4 from J; bases not matched to a gene: 8. CDR3 length equals 16 residues. From germline, CDR1 is SGHAT and CDR2 FQNNGV. This CDR3 is CASSFGRGREYNEQFF. CDR3 bases: TGTGCCAGCAGCTTTGGCAGGGGGCGGGAATACAATGAGCAGTTCTTC.